This T cell receptor beta chain was sequenced in a study of blood T cell repertoires in COVID-19. Germline CDR1 and CDR2: MDHEN and SYDVKM. V was clipped by 7 bases and J by 0 bases; unmatched bases: 3. This CDR3 is 14 amino acids long. Only in-frame clones appear in the TCRdb table, and some are missing; sequencing was by immunoSEQ multiplex PCR. Among roughly 90,000 clones listed, about 83% were seen once. The sequence derives from a human donor in a cohort sampled during active COVID-19. The source material was peripheral blood. This rearrangement joins TRBV28 to TRBJ1-3, with 7 nucleotides matching TRBD1. CDR3 nucleotides: TGTGCCAGCATAAGGGGGCCCTCTGGAAACACCATATATTTT. Amino acid sequence: CASIRGPSGNTIYF.